This T cell receptor (beta chain) comes out of a study of cytomegalovirus exposure and HLA in healthy donors. Broader study findings: In vitro confirmation showed three CMV-associated chains to be CMV antigen specific. An observed cluster of highly shared sequence variants was recorded as a likely sequencing artifact.

PCR used 60 Vbeta primers and 13 Jbeta primers. Method: immunoSEQ multiplex PCR; TCRdb's copy keeps in-frame clones and lacks some. Here the sample table reports about 52,000 clones. The V end was cut by 8 bases, the J end by 2 bases, with 14 bases between. This CDR3 is built from 14 residues. CDR1 and CDR2 from the germline V gene are WSHSY and SAAADI. Comments on this clone: The target antigen is unknown.

The sequence came from a woman aged 55-69 years in good health and CMV-seropositive. The V call is TRBV10-2, the J call TRBJ2-3; maybe TRBD2 (6 bases). What was sequenced was PBMCs. The CDR3 loop reads CASLTGRNTDTQYF. The DNA for the CDR3 is TGCGCCAGCCTTACGGGGAGGAACACAGATACGCAGTATTTT.